A selection of T cell receptor beta chains follows, all from one sample in a study of shared clonotypes between healthy human individuals. Generated by immunoSEQ multiplex PCR, the TCRdb table keeps only in-frame clones and is missing some. This table has about 2 million clones, about 95% appearing once. The sample was naive CD8+ T cells sorted from blood. These receptors originate from a man between 18 and 35 years old in good health. The CDR3 runs from the conserved cysteine through the conserved F or W. The D gene is left open where the match is weak. The listing skips clone size in some rows; elsewhere it reads once, few, many or a size class.

CDR3 protein | CDR3 DNA | clone size | J gene | V gene | D gene
CATLQSTDTQYF | TGTGCCACCTTACAAAGCACAGATACGCAGTATTTT | . | TRBJ2-3 | TRBV7-9 | .
CASSSGASRAYEQYF | TGCGCCAGCAGCTCGGGGGCCTCCCGCGCCTACGAGCAGTACTTC | . | TRBJ2-7 | TRBV4-1 | .
CSGGLGEQFF | TGCAGCGGGGGCCTCGGTGAGCAGTTCTTC | . | TRBJ2-1 | TRBV20-1 | .
CASSLSWGPKDNEQFF | TGTGCCAGCAGTTTATCGTGGGGGCCCAAGGACAATGAGCAGTTCTTC | . | TRBJ2-1 | TRBV27 | .
CASSLASGGSYEQYF | TGTGCCAGCAGTTTAGCTAGCGGGGGTTCCTACGAGCAGTACTTC | . | TRBJ2-7 | TRBV27 | TRBD2
CASSQGLAGVYEQYF | TGTGCCAGCAGTCAGGGACTAGCGGGGGTCTACGAGCAGTACTTC | . | TRBJ2-7 | TRBV27 | TRBD2
CASSDLLSYNEQFF | TGTGCCAGCAGCGACTTACTGTCCTACAATGAGCAGTTCTTC | . | TRBJ2-1 | TRBV27 | .
CASSVVDRGVYEQYF | TGTGCCAGCAGCGTAGTAGACAGGGGGGTCTACGAGCAGTACTTC | . | TRBJ2-7 | TRBV9 | TRBD1
CATSRENNPYEQYF | TGTGCCACCAGCAGAGAGAACAATCCCTACGAGCAGTACTTC | . | TRBJ2-7 | TRBV15 | .
CSVDGTGVMNTEAFF | TGCAGCGTTGACGGGACAGGGGTTATGAACACTGAAGCTTTCTTT | . | TRBJ1-1 | TRBV29-1 | TRBD1
CASSLGQKEAFF | TGTGCCAGCAGCTTAGGTCAGAAGGAAGCTTTCTTT | . | TRBJ1-1 | TRBV7-6 | .
CASLFRGRQETQYF | TGTGCCAGCCTCTTTCGGGGCAGGCAAGAGACCCAGTACTTC | . | TRBJ2-5 | TRBV6-6 | .
CASSPRTGAYGYTF | TGTGCCAGCAGCCCAAGGACAGGGGCCTATGGCTACACCTTC | . | TRBJ1-2 | TRBV4-2 | TRBD1
CASSQMSGSSYNEQFF | TGCGCCAGCAGCCAAATGAGCGGGAGCTCCTACAATGAGCAGTTCTTC | . | TRBJ2-1 | TRBV4-3 | TRBD2
CASSVEGQGSYEQYF | TGTGCCAGCAGCGTAGAGGGACAGGGTTCCTACGAGCAGTACTTC | . | TRBJ2-7 | TRBV9 | TRBD1
CASSSTSGGISYNEQFF | TGTGCCAGCAGCTCGACTAGCGGGGGGATCTCCTACAATGAGCAGTTCTTC | . | TRBJ2-1 | TRBV7-6 | TRBD2
CASSETGLGGYGYTF | TGTGCCAGCAGTGAAACGGGACTCGGGGGCTATGGCTACACCTTC | once | TRBJ1-2 | TRBV6-1 | .
CASSLVTSENEQFF | TGTGCCAGCAGTTTGGTGACTAGCGAGAATGAGCAGTTCTTC | . | TRBJ2-1 | TRBV27 | TRBD2
CASSRSGEQYF | TGTGCCAGCAGCCGGTCTGGCGAGCAGTACTTC | . | TRBJ2-7 | TRBV11-2 | .
CASSPSGGYPYEQYF | TGTGCCAGCAGCCCCTCCGGGGGATACCCCTACGAGCAGTACTTC | . | TRBJ2-7 | TRBV27 | .
CASSLGQGPGNTIYF | TGTGCCAGCAGTTTAGGACAGGGCCCTGGAAACACCATATATTTT | . | TRBJ1-3 | TRBV27 | TRBD1
CAWSAGETGELFF | TGTGCCTGGAGTGCAGGGGAGACCGGGGAGCTGTTTTTT | . | TRBJ2-2 | TRBV30 | .
CASEDQDVAGELFF | TGCGCCAGCGAAGACCAGGACGTGGCCGGGGAGCTGTTTTTT | . | TRBJ2-2 | TRBV5-1 | .
CASSFQGYVTDTQYF | TGCGCCAGCTCCTTTCAGGGGTATGTCACAGATACGCAGTATTTT | . | TRBJ2-3 | TRBV5-1 | .
CASSYSHGAGNTIYF | TGTGCCAGCAGTTACTCCCACGGGGCTGGAAACACCATATATTTT | . | TRBJ1-3 | TRBV6-5 | .
CASSNNPPSDRSNQPQHF | TGTGCCAGTAGTAACAATCCCCCGTCGGACAGGAGCAATCAGCCCCAGCATTTT | . | TRBJ1-5 | TRBV19 | TRBD1
CATSGRTGTDTQYF | TGTGCCACCAGCGGACGGACAGGCACAGATACGCAGTATTTT | . | TRBJ2-3 | TRBV15 | .
CASSFNSYEQYF | TGCGCCAGCAGCTTTAACTCCTACGAGCAGTACTTC | . | TRBJ2-7 | TRBV5-1 | .
CASSQETESSYEQYF | TGCGCCAGCAGCCAAGAAACAGAGAGCTCCTACGAGCAGTACTTC | . | TRBJ2-7 | TRBV4-3 | .
CSVEAGAGQPQHF | TGCAGCGTTGAAGCCGGGGCTGGGCAGCCCCAGCATTTT | . | TRBJ1-5 | TRBV29-1 | .
CASSLLWQKGETQYF | TGTGCCAGCAGTTTACTGTGGCAGAAGGGTGAGACCCAGTACTTC | once | TRBJ2-5 | TRBV28 | .
CASSQETRGLSYEQYF | TGCGCCAGCAGCCAAGAGACAAGGGGCCTATCCTACGAGCAGTACTTC | . | TRBJ2-7 | TRBV4-1 | .
CASRGTDNYGYTF | TGTGCCAGCAGGGGGACAGATAACTATGGCTACACCTTC | . | TRBJ1-2 | TRBV2 | TRBD1
CASSPGLQQETQYF | TGCGCCAGCAGCCCGGGACTACAGCAAGAGACCCAGTACTTC | . | TRBJ2-5 | TRBV4-1 | TRBD2
CASSLGGSNSPLHF | TGTGCCAGCAGCTTGGGGGGATCTAATTCACCCCTCCACTTT | few | TRBJ1-6 | TRBV27 | .
CASSLFPGAGELFF | TGTGCCAGCAGTTTATTTCCGGGAGCCGGGGAGCTGTTTTTT | . | TRBJ2-2 | TRBV27 | .
CASSKSGGGYNEQFF | TGTGCCAGCAGCAAGAGCGGGGGCGGGTACAATGAGCAGTTCTTC | . | TRBJ2-1 | TRBV13 | TRBD2
CASSLVVGGEQYF | TGTGCCAGCAGCTTAGTTGTTGGGGGCGAGCAGTACTTC | . | TRBJ2-7 | TRBV11-2 | .
CASSPNRGTSNTEAFF | TGTGCCAGCTCACCAAACCGGGGGACAAGTAACACTGAAGCTTTCTTT | . | TRBJ1-1 | TRBV18 | .
CAISPQGDYEQYF | TGTGCCATCAGTCCTCAGGGGGACTACGAGCAGTACTTC | . | TRBJ2-7 | TRBV10-3 | TRBD1
CASSLEQGALYEQYF | TGTGCCAGCAGCTTAGAGCAGGGGGCGCTCTACGAGCAGTACTTC | . | TRBJ2-7 | TRBV7-2 | TRBD1
CASSDGQGATEAFF | TGCGCCAGCAGCGATGGACAGGGGGCCACTGAAGCTTTCTTT | . | TRBJ1-1 | TRBV5-1 | TRBD1
CASSPLTSYNEQFF | TGTGCCAGCAGCCCACTCACCTCCTACAATGAGCAGTTCTTC | . | TRBJ2-1 | TRBV7-9 | .
CASMPGHPNEKLFF | TGTGCCAGCATGCCGGGACATCCTAATGAAAAACTGTTTTTT | . | TRBJ1-4 | TRBV27 | .
CASSISGASYEQYF | TGTGCCAGTAGTATATCCGGGGCTTCCTACGAGCAGTACTTC | . | TRBJ2-7 | TRBV19 | .
CASSPTQGTLLAFF | TGTGCCAGCAGCCCTACCCAGGGGACTCTCTTGGCTTTCTTT | . | TRBJ1-1 | TRBV7-9 | .
CSALALNTEAFF | TGCAGCGCCCTAGCTCTGAACACTGAAGCTTTCTTT | once | TRBJ1-1 | TRBV29-1 | .
CASSDSWTGQGEQFF | TGTGCCAGCAGTGACTCGTGGACAGGGCAGGGTGAGCAGTTCTTC | . | TRBJ2-1 | TRBV6-4 | TRBD1
CASSLDLMNNEQFF | TGTGCCAGCAGCTTAGATTTGATGAACAATGAGCAGTTCTTC | . | TRBJ2-1 | TRBV7-9 | .
CASHGPSYEQYF | TGTGCCAGTCACGGACCCTCCTACGAGCAGTACTTC | . | TRBJ2-7 | TRBV19 | .
CASSGGLAGAPRETQYF | TGTGCCAGCAGTGGAGGACTAGCGGGAGCGCCTCGGGAGACCCAGTACTTC | . | TRBJ2-5 | TRBV9 | TRBD2
CASTLSYGSYGYTF | TGTGCCAGCACCTTGTCCTACGGTTCCTATGGCTACACCTTC | . | TRBJ1-2 | TRBV11-2 | .
CASSYGGGTEAFF | TGTGCCAGCAGCTACGGGGGAGGCACTGAAGCTTTCTTT | . | TRBJ1-1 | TRBV9 | .
CASSYTQGGTEAFF | TGTGCCAGCAGTTATACTCAGGGGGGCACTGAAGCTTTCTTT | . | TRBJ1-1 | TRBV6-5 | TRBD1
CASSEGNPTYEQYF | TGTGCCAGCAGTGAAGGGAATCCTACCTACGAGCAGTACTTC | once | TRBJ2-7 | TRBV6-1 | .
CASSLEGGTEAFF | TGTGCCAGCAGCTTGGAGGGGGGAACTGAAGCTTTCTTT | . | TRBJ1-1 | TRBV7-9 | .
CASSVEGVGGQETQYF | TGTGCCAGCAGCGTAGAAGGGGTCGGGGGCCAAGAGACCCAGTACTTC | . | TRBJ2-5 | TRBV9 | .
CASRASEGTYNEQFF | TGCGCCAGTCGAGCTAGCGAGGGAACCTACAATGAGCAGTTCTTC | . | TRBJ2-1 | TRBV4-1 | .